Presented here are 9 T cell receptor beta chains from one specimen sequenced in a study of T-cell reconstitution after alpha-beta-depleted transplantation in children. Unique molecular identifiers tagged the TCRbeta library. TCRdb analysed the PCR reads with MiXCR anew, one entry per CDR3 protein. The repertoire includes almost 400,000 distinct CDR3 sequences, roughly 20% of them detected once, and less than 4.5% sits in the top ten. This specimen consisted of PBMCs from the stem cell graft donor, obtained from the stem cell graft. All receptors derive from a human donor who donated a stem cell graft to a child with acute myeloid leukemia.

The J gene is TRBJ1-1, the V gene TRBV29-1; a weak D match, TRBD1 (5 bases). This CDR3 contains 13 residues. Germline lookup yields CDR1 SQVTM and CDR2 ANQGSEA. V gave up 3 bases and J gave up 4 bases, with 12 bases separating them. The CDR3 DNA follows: TGCAGCGTTGACCAGCCCCAGGGCACTGAAGCTTTCTTT. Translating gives CSVDQPQGTEAFF.

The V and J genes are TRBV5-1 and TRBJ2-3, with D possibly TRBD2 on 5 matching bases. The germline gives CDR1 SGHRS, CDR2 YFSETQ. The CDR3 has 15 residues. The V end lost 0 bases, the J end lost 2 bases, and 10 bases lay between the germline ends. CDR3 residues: CASSLAGKITDTQYF. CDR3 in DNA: TGCGCCAGCAGCTTGGCGGGGAAGATCACAGATACGCAGTATTTT.

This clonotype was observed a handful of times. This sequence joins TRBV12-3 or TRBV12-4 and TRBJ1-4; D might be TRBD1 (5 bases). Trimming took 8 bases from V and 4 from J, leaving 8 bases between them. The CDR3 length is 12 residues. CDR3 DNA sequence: TGTGCCAGCGGAGGGGTTAATGAAAAACTGTTTTTT. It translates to CASGGVNEKLFF.

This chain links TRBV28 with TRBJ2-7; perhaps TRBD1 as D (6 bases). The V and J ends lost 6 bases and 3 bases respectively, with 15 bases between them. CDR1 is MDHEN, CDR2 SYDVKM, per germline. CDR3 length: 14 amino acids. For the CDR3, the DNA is TGTGCCAGCAGCTCACTCGACAGGCGCTACGAGCAGTACTTC. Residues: CASSSLDRRYEQYF.

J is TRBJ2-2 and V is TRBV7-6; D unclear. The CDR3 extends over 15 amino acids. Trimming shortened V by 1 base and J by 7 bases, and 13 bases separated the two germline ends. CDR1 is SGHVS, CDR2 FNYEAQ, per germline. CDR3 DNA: TGTGCCAGCAGCTTAGGAGGAGTTAAAGGCGGGGAGCTGTTTTTT. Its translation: CASSLGGVKGGELFF.

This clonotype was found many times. CDR3 DNA sequence: TGTGCCAGCAGTGGAGCGCAGGGTAAGACTAGCTACGAGCAGTACTTC. This sequence encodes CASSGAQGKTSYEQYF. V usage is TRBV12-3 or TRBV12-4 and J usage is TRBJ2-7; the D gene is possibly TRBD2 (6 bases). The CDR3 spans 16 residues. Trimming shortened V by 5 bases and J by 3 bases, and 20 bases separated the two germline ends.

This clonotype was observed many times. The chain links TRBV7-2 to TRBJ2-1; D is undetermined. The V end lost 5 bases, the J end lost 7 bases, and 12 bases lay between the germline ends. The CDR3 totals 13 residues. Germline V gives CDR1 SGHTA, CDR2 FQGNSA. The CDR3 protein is CASSQDVVNEQFF. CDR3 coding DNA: TGTGCCAGCAGCCAGGATGTTGTTAATGAGCAGTTCTTC.

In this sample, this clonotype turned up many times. The CDR3 protein is CSVEPGGSGAREQYF. For the CDR3, the DNA is TGCAGCGTTGAACCAGGCGGATCGGGAGCTCGCGAGCAGTACTTC. This chain connects TRBV29-1 to TRBJ2-7; tentative D call: TRBD2 (6 bases). Between the trimmed V and J ends, which lost 2 bases and 6 bases, there was a span of 20 bases. Germline V gene lookup returns CDR1 SQVTM and CDR2 ANQGSEA. The CDR3 is 15 amino acids.

As DNA, the CDR3 is TGTGCCAGCAGTTTAAGTTCCGGGACAGGGTTCTACGAGCAGTACTTC. It codes for CASSLSSGTGFYEQYF. The chain recombines TRBV28 with TRBJ2-7; 9 bases line up with TRBD1. This CDR3 comprises 16 residues. The V and J ends lost 2 bases and 3 bases, in that order; junction bases with no gene match: 8. The germline V gene has CDR1 MDHEN and CDR2 SYDVKM.